The subject of this entry is one T cell receptor (beta chain). These data belong to a study of blood T cell repertoires in COVID-19. Study-wide background: Sites in the United States, Italy and Spain provided acute and convalescent COVID-19 samples. PBMCs, B-cell-depleted T cells, or T cells provided the cDNA or gDNA that made up the material.

Between the trimmed V and J ends, which lost 6 bases and 4 bases, there was a span of 13 bases. This CDR3 region has 14 residues. The germline V gene has CDR1 SNHLY and CDR2 FYNNEI. Study processing details: The assay estimated nucleated cells by amplifying reference gene primers. The assay was immunoSEQ multiplex PCR, and TCRdb's table has in-frame clones only and misses some. For V, J and clone size, that table is used; D and trimming come from the DNA. Among around 260,000 clones, 84% were seen once, and the ten largest hold around 4%. Specimen: peripheral blood. The chain joins TRBV2 to TRBJ2-1; maybe TRBD2 (5 bases). This sequence was found in a man aged 55-75 years with acute or convalescent COVID-19. The CDR3 loop reads CASSPRLAYNEQFF. CDR3 nucleotides: TGTGCCAGCAGCCCCCGGCTAGCTTACAATGAGCAGTTCTTC.